Shown below are 22 T cell receptor beta chains from a single sample sequenced in a study of T cells in narcolepsy. The method was immunoSEQ multiplex PCR; TCRdb's version includes in-frame clones alone and lacks a portion of them. This table has approximately 23,000 clones, almost 85% appearing once. The material sequenced was memory (CD45RA-) CD4+ T cells from blood. The receptors shown here come from a human donor in good health.

The genes are TRBV5-5 and TRBJ2-3; the match to TRBD2 covers 8 bases. V was clipped by 5 bases and J by 3 bases; unmatched bases: 8. The CDR3 length is 15 residues. The germline V gene encodes CDR1 SGHKS and CDR2 YYEKEE (reference sequence). The chain's CDR3 is CASSLSGSRTDTQYF. The CDR3 coding sequence is TGTGCCAGCAGTCTGAGCGGGAGTCGAACAGATACGCAGTATTTT.

The V and J genes are TRBV6-5 and TRBJ2-2; D call uncertain. The germline V and J ends were trimmed by 6 bases and 1 base, with 6 bases remaining between them. This CDR3 contains 13 residues. Germline lookup yields CDR1 MNHEY and CDR2 SVGAGI. The CDR3 protein is CASRAGNTGELFF. The CDR3 DNA reads TGTGCCAGCAGAGCTGGGAACACCGGGGAGCTGTTTTTT.

This chain links TRBV11-3 with TRBJ1-1, with D maybe TRBD1 (5 bases). From germline, CDR1 is SGHNT and CDR2 YENEEA. This CDR3 comprises 13 residues. V lost 5 bases, J lost 3 bases, and 10 bases lay in between. The CDR3 DNA reads as TGTGCCAGCAGCAGGGGAGGGCACACTGAAGCTTTCTTT. Its translation is CASSRGGHTEAFF.

As for this clone: Other DNA sequences of this sample code for an identical CDR3. V is TRBV28 and J is TRBJ1-2; tentative D call: TRBD1 (5 bases). The CDR3 runs to 15 residues. V gave up 2 bases and J gave up 0 bases, with 10 bases separating them. CDR1 is MDHEN and CDR2 is SYDVKM in the germline V gene. The CDR3 region has the DNA TGTGCCAGCAGTTTAGGGGGTTCTACTAACTATGGCTACACCTTC. Its translation is CASSLGGSTNYGYTF.

The chain carries TRBV5-4 and TRBJ2-7, with TRBD1 as a possible D gene (6 bases). The CDR3 has 14 amino acids. Trimming cost V 4 bases and J 6 bases, with 17 bases left between them. Germline-derived CDR1 and CDR2 are SGHNT and YYREEE (reference sequence). CDR3 region: CASSDTGLGREQYF. CDR3 nucleotides: TGTGCCAGCAGCGACACAGGGTTGGGACGCGAGCAGTACTTC. Combining the CDR3 with reference TRBV5-4 and TRBJ2-7 gives the whole variable domain ETGVTQSPTHLIKTRGQQVTLRCSSQSGHNTVSWYQQALGQGPQFIFQYYREEENGRGNFPPRFSGLQFPNYSSELNVNALELDDSALYLCASSDTGLGREQYFGPGTRLTVT.

The V gene is TRBV15, the J gene TRBJ2-3; 8 nucleotides agree with TRBD2. The CDR3 consists of 16 residues. Trimming at V came to 0 bases and at J to 8 bases, leaving 10 bases not matched to a gene. Germline V CDR1 and CDR2: LNHNV, YYDKDF (reference sequence). The CDR3 bases are TGTGCCACCAGCAGAGAGAGCGGGAGCTTGTCAGGTACGCAGTATTTT. Translating it yields CATSRESGSLSGTQYF.

The chain couples TRBV15 to TRBJ2-5; D remains ambiguous. CDR3 length: 14 amino acids. Between the trimmed V and J ends, which lost 9 bases and 1 base, there was a span of 15 bases. The V gene's germline CDR1 is LNHNV and CDR2 YYDKDF (reference sequence). CDR3: CATKSTRIQETQYF. The CDR3 nucleotides are TGTGCCACAAAAAGCACGAGGATCCAAGAGACCCAGTACTTC.

In this sample, this clone turned up once. The V and J genes are TRBV14 and TRBJ2-3; D is unresolved. V dropped 0 bases and J dropped 1 base, with 8 bases sitting between them. This CDR3 is built from 15 residues. From germline, CDR1 is SGHDN and CDR2 FVKESK. The CDR3 protein is CASSQDRYGTDTQYF. The DNA of the CDR3 is TGTGCCAGCAGCCAAGATCGGTATGGCACAGATACGCAGTATTTT.

The genes are TRBV6-6 and TRBJ2-1; 8 bases align to TRBD2. This CDR3 region has 16 residues. V dropped 7 bases and J dropped 0; count of bases not matched to a gene: 8. The germline CDR1 and CDR2 sequences are MNHNY and SVGAGI (reference sequence). CDR3 DNA: TGTGCCAGCACCATAGCGGGACCGCTCTCCTACAATGAGCAGTTCTTC. This translates into CASTIAGPLSYNEQFF.

The chain employs TRBV5-5 and TRBJ2-7; weak D call: TRBD2 (6 bases). This CDR3 has 17 amino acids. V lost 0 bases, J lost 0 bases, and 16 bases lay in between. The germline CDR1 and CDR2 sequences are SGHKS and YYEKEE (reference sequence). This chain's CDR3 is CASSLGQGRTISYEQYF. The CDR3 DNA reads TGTGCCAGCAGCTTGGGGCAGGGAAGGACTATCTCCTACGAGCAGTACTTC.

The gene calls are TRBV6-6 and TRBJ1-3; D gene ambiguous. The CDR3 runs 13 residues. Trimming removed 0 bases at V and 4 bases at J, with 4 bases between. Germline CDR1 reads MNHNY; CDR2 reads SVGAGI (reference sequence). CDR3 sequence: CASSYSQGNTIYF. The DNA for the CDR3 is TGTGCCAGCAGTTACTCCCAGGGAAACACCATATATTTT.

The genes are TRBV28 and TRBJ1-2, with TRBD1 matching 9 bases. The CDR3 has 15 amino acids. CDR1 and CDR2 from the germline V gene are MDHEN and SYDVKM. Trimming at V came to 7 bases and at J to 1 base, leaving 7 bases not matched to a gene. The CDR3 DNA reads TGTGCCAGCACCTTCCTGGACAGGGGTAACTATGGCTACACCTTC. This encodes CASTFLDRGNYGYTF.

This chain links TRBV6-6 with TRBJ2-4; TRBD2 matches at 7 bases. The CDR3 runs to 14 residues. CDR1 and CDR2 (germline): MNHNY, SVGAGI (reference sequence). Trimming cost V 5 bases and J 5 bases; bases outside gene matches: 6. Written as DNA, the CDR3 is TGTGCCAGCAGTCCTCTAGCGGTCGAAAACATTCAGTACTTC. This codes for CASSPLAVENIQYF.

This chain uses TRBV5-1 with TRBJ2-2; D gene unclear. Germline values: CDR1 SGHRS, CDR2 YFSETQ. The CDR3 sequence is 14 residues long. V was cut by 4 bases and J by 4 bases, with 11 bases left in between. The CDR3 region is CASSEISTTGELFF. The CDR3 DNA reads as TGCGCCAGCAGCGAAATCAGTACCACCGGGGAGCTGTTTTTT.

This clone has a single count. This chain links TRBV12-5 with TRBJ2-3; maybe TRBD1 (5 bases). CDR1 LGHNT and CDR2 FRNRAP come from the germline V gene. There are 13 residues in the CDR3. Between the trimmed V and J ends, which lost 5 bases and 5 bases, there was a span of 11 bases. This CDR3 is CASGLLRGDTQYF. CDR3 coding DNA: TGTGCTAGTGGTCTCCTTAGGGGAGATACGCAGTATTTT.

This chain uses TRBV29-1 with TRBJ1-5; TRBD1 aligns across 10 bases. With V trimmed by 7 bases and J by 3 bases, 3 bases remained unmatched. The germline CDR1 and CDR2 sequences are SQVTM and ANQGSEA. The CDR3 loop spans 13 amino acids. Here the CDR3 reads CSGGTGANQPQHF. The CDR3 DNA sequence: TGCAGCGGGGGGACAGGGGCCAATCAGCCCCAGCATTTT.

The chain joins TRBV6-6 to TRBJ1-2, with 7 positions matching TRBD1. Trimming took 6 bases from V and 7 from J; bases not matched to a gene: 11. Germline V gene data show CDR1 as MNHNY and CDR2 as SVGAGI (reference sequence). This CDR3 comprises 14 residues. The CDR3 nucleotides are TGTGCCAGCAGCGAGTCGGGACAGCGGTTTGGCTACACCTTC. It is translated as CASSESGQRFGYTF.

The chain links TRBV20-1 to TRBJ2-1; either TRBD1 or TRBD2 may supply D (5 bases each). The V end lost 3 bases, the J end lost 10 bases, and 10 bases lay between the germline ends. The CDR3 spans 11 residues. Germline-derived CDR1 and CDR2 are DFQATT and SNEGSKA (reference sequence). CDR3 bases: TGCAGTGCTAGTGGGGACGCCGAGCAGTTCTTC. Encoded protein: CSASGDAEQFF.

This clone has more than one count but fewer than ten. The genes are TRBV5-5 and TRBJ2-5; 13 positions match TRBD2. This CDR3 has 16 amino acids. V shed 3 bases and J 2 bases; nucleotides not matched to a gene: 4. Germline CDR1 and CDR2: SGHKS and YYEKEE (reference sequence). The chain's CDR3 is CASSSGLAGRQETQYF. The CDR3 DNA is TGTGCCAGCAGCTCGGGACTAGCGGGACGGCAAGAGACCCAGTACTTC.

In this sample, this clone turned up once. The rearrangement joins TRBV7-2 to TRBJ2-7, with a tentative D call TRBD2 (6 bases). The CDR3 sequence is 14 residues long. Germline V gives CDR1 SGHTA, CDR2 FQGNSA. V dropped 5 bases and J dropped 5 bases, with 16 bases sitting between them. The CDR3 DNA reads as TGTGCCAGCAGCCTGAGGAGGGGTTGGGACGAGCAGTACTTC. Protein product: CASSLRRGWDEQYF.

The V gene is TRBV5-5, the J gene TRBJ2-2; no reliable D call. The germline V and J ends were trimmed by 0 bases and 0 bases, with 9 bases remaining between them. CDR3 length equals 16 residues. CDR1 is SGHKS and CDR2 is YYEKEE in the germline V gene (reference sequence). The CDR3: CASSLEQIANTGELFF. CDR3 coding DNA: TGTGCCAGCAGCTTGGAGCAAATCGCGAACACCGGGGAGCTGTTTTTT.

The V call is TRBV28, the J call TRBJ1-5, with 7 bases lining up with TRBD1. Germline loops: CDR1 MDHEN, CDR2 SYDVKM. The CDR3 has 16 residues. The J segment lost 3 bases and the V segment lost 8 bases, leaving 13 bases of the junction unmatched. In DNA, the CDR3 is TGTGCCAGCTCGGGGGGGGACAGTACCTTCAATCAGCCCCAGCATTTT. Translating gives CASSGGDSTFNQPQHF.